These 28 T cell receptor beta chains were all obtained from the same sample, sequenced in a study of identical twins. In TCRdb, the 5' RACE reads were re-called with MiXCR into one record per CDR3 protein. Found here are about 890,000 distinct CDR3 sequences, more than 9% of them singletons; the top ten hold 1.5% to 2%. The data were also submitted as part of a second study, on yellow fever vaccine responses in identical twins.

Sequences were obtained from PBMCs. The source is a woman aged 18-29 years in good health.

The chain joins TRBV29-1 to TRBJ2-1; no firm D call. The germline V gene encodes CDR1 SQVTM and CDR2 ANQGSEA. The CDR3 consists of 10 residues. The V end lost 4 bases, the J end lost 6 bases, and 4 bases lay between the germline ends. Here the CDR3 reads CSVGTNEQFF. CDR3 nucleotides: TGCAGCGTTGGTACCAATGAGCAGTTCTTC.

V usage is TRBV7-7 and J usage is TRBJ2-3, with TRBD1 identical over 8 bases. The CDR3 is made up of 16 amino acids. The V and J ends lost 5 bases and 2 bases, in that order; junction bases with no gene match: 9. In germline, CDR1 is SSHAT, CDR2 FNYEAQ (reference sequence). The CDR3 here is CASSKGTGANTDTQYF. The CDR3, as DNA: TGTGCCAGCAGCAAAGGGACAGGAGCAAACACAGATACGCAGTATTTT. Full variable domain (outside the CDR3, taken from reference TRBV7-7 and TRBJ2-3): GAGVSQSPRYKVTKRGQDVTLRCDPISSHATLYWYQQALGQGPEFLTYFNYEAQPDKSGLPSDRFSAERPEGSISTLTIQRTEQRDSAMYRCASSKGTGANTDTQYFGPGTRLTVL.

Here the CDR3 DNA reads TGTGCCAGCAGACCAGCGGTTGGCGGGAGATCCGGGGAGCTGTTTTTT. Amino acid sequence: CASRPAVGGRSGELFF. The rearrangement uses TRBV7-3 and TRBJ2-2; 7 nucleotides line up with TRBD2. Germline V gives CDR1 SGHTA, CDR2 FQGTGA. CDR3 size: 16 residues. The junction had 13 bases not matched to a gene; V was cut back by 6 bases and J by 6 bases.

This rearrangement joins TRBV7-8 to TRBJ2-3; 13 bases match TRBD2. Germline CDR1 and CDR2: SGHVS and FQNEAQ. The V gene end was trimmed by 5 bases and the J gene end by 6 bases; junction bases not matched to a gene: 14. The CDR3 has 18 amino acids. The CDR3 nucleotides read TGTGCCAGCAGCCGACTTCTTCAACTAGCGGGAGGGTTGGATACGCAGTATTTT. This sequence encodes CASSRLLQLAGGLDTQYF. The complete variable domain, with remaining parts taken from reference TRBV7-8 and TRBJ2-3, reads GAGVSQSPRYKVAKRGQDVALRCDPISGHVSLFWYQQALGQGPEFLTYFQNEAQLDKSGLPSDRFFAERPEGSVSTLKIQRTQQEDSAVYLCASSRLLQLAGGLDTQYFGPGTRLTVL.

The CDR3 is CASSQVTGRYNEQFF. The CDR3 DNA sequence: TGCGCCAGCAGCCAAGTAACCGGGCGCTACAATGAGCAGTTCTTC. The chain links TRBV4-1 to TRBJ2-1; D ambiguous. Trimming stripped 1 base from V and 3 bases from J, with 10 bases between. Germline assignment: CDR1 MGHRA and CDR2 YSYEKL. The length of the CDR3 is 15 residues.

The chain employs TRBV6-5 and TRBJ2-1; the D is unclear. The V end was cut by 0 bases, the J end by 9 bases, with 12 bases between. CDR1 and CDR2 from the germline V gene are MNHEY and SVGAGI. This CDR3 has 14 residues. The CDR3 DNA is TGTGCCAGCAGTTACTCGAGCAGGTCGGGTGAGCAGTTCTTC. This encodes CASSYSSRSGEQFF.

The chain recombines TRBV7-6 with TRBJ2-3, with TRBD2 matching 10 bases. The CDR3 spans 16 residues. CDR1 is SGHVS and CDR2 is FNYEAQ in the germline V gene. J was trimmed by 2 bases and V by 3 bases; bases with no gene match: 5. In DNA form, the CDR3 reads TGTGCCAGCAGCTTGCAGCGGGGGGGTTACACAGATACGCAGTATTTT. Its translation: CASSLQRGGYTDTQYF.

This clonotype was seen ten or more times. This chain links TRBV12-3 or TRBV12-4 with TRBJ2-2, with TRBD1 matching 8 bases. The CDR3 extends over 15 amino acids. The J segment lost 3 bases and the V segment lost 8 bases, leaving 8 bases of the junction unmatched. In nucleotides, the CDR3 is TGTGCCAGCCAGGGGGGACAGGAGTACACCGGGGAGCTGTTTTTT. This codes for CASQGGQEYTGELFF.

This clonotype has only a few counts. V gene TRBV5-1 combines with J gene TRBJ2-2, with TRBD1 identical over 10 bases. CDR3 length equals 17 residues. The germline V gene encodes CDR1 SGHRS and CDR2 YFSETQ. The J segment lost 0 bases and the V segment lost 4 bases, leaving 6 bases of the junction unmatched. DNA for the CDR3: TGCGCCAGCAGCCTGGGACAGGGGCTCGCGAACACCGGGGAGCTGTTTTTT. The encoded protein is CASSLGQGLANTGELFF.

The V gene is TRBV12-3 or TRBV12-4, the J gene TRBJ2-2; D call uncertain. The CDR3 is made up of 14 amino acids. Trimming left V 5 bases short and J 5 bases short, with 12 bases between. CDR3 bases: TGTGCCAGCAGTACAGAAGACCGTACCGGGGAGCTGTTTTTT. Encoded protein: CASSTEDRTGELFF.

The V call is TRBV12-3 or TRBV12-4, the J call TRBJ1-6; 10 bases align to TRBD1. The CDR3 totals 14 residues. Trimming at V came to 7 bases and at J to 7 bases, leaving 4 bases not matched to a gene. CDR3 sequence: CASTGQGVNSPLHF. The DNA for the CDR3 is TGTGCCAGCACCGGACAGGGGGTAAATTCACCCCTCCACTTT.

The rearrangement uses TRBV21-1 and TRBJ1-3. TRBV21-1 is classified as a pseudogene. This CDR3 spans 15 amino acids. The CDR3 loop reads CASSKGFLAGNTIYF. The CDR3 bases are TGTGCCAGCAGCAAGGGGTTTCTGGCTGGAAACACCATATATTTT.

This clonotype was counted many times. V is TRBV28 and J is TRBJ1-4; 11 bases are shared with TRBD1. V trimming: 5 bases; J trimming: 8 bases; junction bases outside the gene matches: 16. The germline CDR1 and CDR2 sequences are MDHEN and SYDVKM. The length of the CDR3 is 18 residues. The CDR3 reads CASSKSRDRGNLREKLFF. The CDR3 nucleotides read TGTGCCAGCAGTAAAAGCAGGGACAGGGGGAACCTTCGGGAAAAACTGTTTTTT.

The gene calls are TRBV20-1 and TRBJ1-1; no firm D call. Germline CDR1 is DFQATT and CDR2 is SNEGSKA (reference sequence). V lost 8 bases and J 4 bases, leaving 17 bases between the germline ends. CDR3 length equals 13 residues. CDR3 DNA sequence: TGCAGTCCCGCTTCCGCGGGAGCCACTGAAGCTTTCTTT. This codes for CSPASAGATEAFF.

The table lists this clonotype with a few counts. This chain links TRBV12-3 or TRBV12-4 with TRBJ2-3; 10 nucleotides match TRBD2. Trimming at V came to 2 bases and at J to 4 bases, leaving 12 bases not matched to a gene. This CDR3 contains 18 residues. The CDR3 spells CASSLRGGRLAGADTQYF. For the CDR3, the DNA is TGTGCCAGCAGTTTACGCGGGGGACGGCTAGCGGGAGCAGATACGCAGTATTTT.

In the case of this clonotype: One base away lies a much larger clone, so this may be a sequencing read error. The genes are TRBV3-1 and TRBJ2-1; 8 bases align to TRBD1. CDR3 length: 18 residues. Germline CDR1 is LGHDT and CDR2 is YNNKEL (reference sequence). CDR3 sequence (DNA): TGTGCCACCAGCCAAGAGTGGGCCAGGGGGCATCAATACAATGAGCAGTTCTTC. It is translated as CATSQEWARGHQYNEQFF.

This clonotype was seen only a few times. Here the CDR3 DNA reads TGTGCCAGCAGCCCGGGACAGACCAATAACTATGGCTACACCTTC. This translates into CASSPGQTNNYGYTF. The chain combines TRBV7-2 with TRBJ1-2; 7 bases map to TRBD1. Germline values: CDR1 SGHTA, CDR2 FQGNSA. With V trimmed by 5 bases and J by 1 base, 7 bases remained unmatched. CDR3 length equals 15 residues.

This clonotype was picked up many times. V is TRBV4-2 and J is TRBJ2-7, with D possibly matching TRBD2 (6 bases). The germline CDR1 and CDR2 sequences are LGHNA and YNFKEQ. Trimming took 1 base from V and 0 from J, leaving 10 bases between them. The CDR3 runs 15 residues. As DNA, the CDR3 is TGTGCCAGCAGCCAAGTGACTAGTTTCTCCTACGAGCAGTACTTC. Translation gives CASSQVTSFSYEQYF.

The CDR3 here is CASSLAGTEVEQYF. Written as DNA, the CDR3 is TGTGCCAGCAGCTTAGCGGGGACCGAGGTCGAGCAGTACTTC. The chain carries TRBV7-9 and TRBJ2-7; D is tentatively TRBD1 or TRBD2 (5 bases each). From germline, CDR1 is SEHNR and CDR2 FQNEAQ (reference sequence). Trimming left V 0 bases short and J 6 bases short, with 12 bases between. CDR3 length equals 14 residues.

This clonotype was detected a few times. The chain combines TRBV7-9 with TRBJ2-2; D ambiguous. This CDR3 region has 15 residues. Looked up from germline, CDR1 is SEHNR and CDR2 is FQNEAQ (reference sequence). Between the trimmed V and J ends, which lost 5 bases and 0 bases, there was a span of 10 bases. The CDR3 DNA follows: TGTGCCAGCAGCCCGCAGGTCACGAACACCGGGGAGCTGTTTTTT. Its protein product is CASSPQVTNTGELFF.

This chain connects TRBV20-1 to TRBJ1-6; the D gene is possibly TRBD1 (6 bases). Trimming pared 7 bases from V and 6 bases from J, leaving 13 bases between. Per germline, CDR1 DFQATT and CDR2 SNEGSKA (reference sequence). The CDR3 contains 13 residues. The CDR3 is CSVGRGGNSPLHF. CDR3 coding DNA: TGCAGTGTGGGAAGGGGGGGTAATTCACCCCTCCACTTT.

Here the CDR3 DNA reads TGTGCCAGCAGCCTTCCCGGGAGGGCCCTTGAGCAGTTCTTC. Translating gives CASSLPGRALEQFF. This chain connects TRBV3-1 to TRBJ2-1, with 8 positions matching TRBD2. V was clipped by 4 bases and J by 9 bases; unmatched bases: 8. The CDR3 length is 14 residues. Germline V gives CDR1 LGHDT, CDR2 YNNKEL (reference sequence).

V gene TRBV3-1 combines with J gene TRBJ2-1, with D possibly TRBD1 on 5 matching bases. This CDR3 comprises 13 residues. V was trimmed by 3 bases and J by 4 bases, leaving 7 bases between them. Germline V gene data show CDR1 as LGHDT and CDR2 as YNNKEL (reference sequence). The CDR3 is CASSHGQYNEQFF. The CDR3 nucleotides read TGTGCCAGCAGCCATGGACAATACAATGAGCAGTTCTTC.

In its sample, this clonotype was seen a few times. The chain combines TRBV6-1 with TRBJ2-3, with TRBD2 matching 9 bases. The CDR3 runs 16 residues. Germline loops: CDR1 MNHNS, CDR2 SASEGT. With V trimmed by 3 bases and J by 2 bases, 6 bases remained unmatched. For the CDR3, the DNA is TGTGCCAGCAGTGAGGTTAGCGGGGGCCCCACAGATACGCAGTATTTT. It encodes CASSEVSGGPTDTQYF.

This clonotype has more than one count but fewer than ten. This chain connects TRBV5-1 to TRBJ2-2, with unresolved D. The CDR3 covers 14 residues. The germline V gene has CDR1 SGHRS and CDR2 YFSETQ. The V and J ends lost 4 bases and 3 bases respectively, with 10 bases between them. The CDR3 sequence: CASSGQPYTGELFF. The CDR3 DNA follows: TGCGCCAGCAGCGGGCAACCTTACACCGGGGAGCTGTTTTTT.

This clonotype was observed many times. The chain recombines TRBV5-1 with TRBJ2-3; possible D gene TRBD2, 5 bases. The germline CDR1 and CDR2 sequences are SGHRS and YFSETQ. The CDR3 totals 16 residues. V was cut by 2 bases and J by 0 bases, with 13 bases left in between. The CDR3, as DNA: TGCGCCAGCAGCTTCTCGGCGGGTTTTAGCACAGATACGCAGTATTTT. It translates to CASSFSAGFSTDTQYF.

This clonotype was found a few times. This chain links TRBV5-1 with TRBJ2-7; the match to TRBD1 covers 9 bases. The CDR3 runs 14 residues. After removal of 0 bases from V and 5 bases from J, the junction contained 3 bases not matched to a gene. The germline CDR1 and CDR2 sequences are SGHRS and YFSETQ. CDR3 DNA sequence: TGCGCCAGCAGCTTGGGGACAGGGGTCCACGAGCAGTACTTC. Amino acid sequence: CASSLGTGVHEQYF.

The chain couples TRBV2 to TRBJ2-4; tentative D call: TRBD1 (6 bases). Germline V lookup: CDR1 SNHLY, CDR2 FYNNEI. This CDR3 spans 16 amino acids. Trimming took off 6 bases at V and 2 bases at J, with 17 bases between the two ends. CDR3 region: CASRGHGLMTKNIQYF. Here the CDR3 DNA reads TGTGCCAGCAGGGGACACGGCCTTATGACCAAAAACATTCAGTACTTC.